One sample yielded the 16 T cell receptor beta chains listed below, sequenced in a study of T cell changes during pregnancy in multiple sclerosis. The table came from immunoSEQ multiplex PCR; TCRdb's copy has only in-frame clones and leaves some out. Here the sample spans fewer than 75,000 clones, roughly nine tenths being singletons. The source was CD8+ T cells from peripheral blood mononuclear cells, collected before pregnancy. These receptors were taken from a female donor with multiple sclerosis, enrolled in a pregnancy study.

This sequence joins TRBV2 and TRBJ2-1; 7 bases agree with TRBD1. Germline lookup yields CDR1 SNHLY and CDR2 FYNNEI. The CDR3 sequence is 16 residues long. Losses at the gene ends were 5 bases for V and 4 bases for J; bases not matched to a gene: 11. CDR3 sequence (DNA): TGTGCCAGCAGTCACCTACAGGGGTGGGGGTACAATGAGCAGTTCTTC. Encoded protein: CASSHLQGWGYNEQFF. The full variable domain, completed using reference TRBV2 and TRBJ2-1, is EPEVTQTPSHQVTQMGQEVILRCVPISNHLYFYWYRQILGQKVEFLVSFYNNEISEKSEIFDDQFSVERPDGSNFTLKIRSTKLEDSAMYFCASSHLQGWGYNEQFFGPGTRLTVL.

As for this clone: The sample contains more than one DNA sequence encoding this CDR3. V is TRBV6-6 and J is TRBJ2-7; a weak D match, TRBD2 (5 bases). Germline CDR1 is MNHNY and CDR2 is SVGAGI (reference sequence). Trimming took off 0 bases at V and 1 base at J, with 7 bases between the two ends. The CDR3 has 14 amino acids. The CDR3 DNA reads TGTGCCAGCAGTTACTCGGGCGGGTCCTACGAGCAGTACTTC. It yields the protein CASSYSGGSYEQYF.

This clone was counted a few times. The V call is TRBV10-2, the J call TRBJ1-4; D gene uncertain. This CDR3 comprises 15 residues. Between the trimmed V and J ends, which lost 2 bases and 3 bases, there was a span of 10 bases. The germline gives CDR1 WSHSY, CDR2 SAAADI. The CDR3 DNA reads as TGCGCCAGCAGTGAGACCGGAGCAGCTAATGAAAAACTGTTTTTT. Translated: CASSETGAANEKLFF.

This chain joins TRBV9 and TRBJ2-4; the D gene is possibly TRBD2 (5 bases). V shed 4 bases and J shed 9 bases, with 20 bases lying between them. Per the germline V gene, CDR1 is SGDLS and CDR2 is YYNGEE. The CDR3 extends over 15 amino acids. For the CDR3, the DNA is TGTGCCAGCAGCCTCAACGGCGACCCCGCGGGCATTCAGTACTTC. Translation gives CASSLNGDPAGIQYF.

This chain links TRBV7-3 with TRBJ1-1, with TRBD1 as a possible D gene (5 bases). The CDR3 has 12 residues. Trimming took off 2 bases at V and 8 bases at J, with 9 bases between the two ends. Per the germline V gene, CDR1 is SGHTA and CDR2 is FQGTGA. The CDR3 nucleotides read TGTGCCAGCAGCTTAGGGGCTGGGGAAGCTTTCTTT. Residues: CASSLGAGEAFF.

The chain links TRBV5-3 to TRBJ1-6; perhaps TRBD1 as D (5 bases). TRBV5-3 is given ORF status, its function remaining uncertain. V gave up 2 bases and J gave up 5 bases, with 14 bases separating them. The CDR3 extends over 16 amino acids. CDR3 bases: TGTGCCAGAAGCTTTCCCCGGCAGGGTAATAATTCACCCCTCCACTTT. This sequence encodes CARSFPRQGNNSPLHF.

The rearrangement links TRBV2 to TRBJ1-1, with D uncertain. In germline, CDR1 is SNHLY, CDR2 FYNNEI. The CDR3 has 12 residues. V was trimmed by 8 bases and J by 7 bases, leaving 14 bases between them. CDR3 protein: CASGPRVDEAFF. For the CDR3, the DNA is TGTGCCAGCGGTCCCCGCGTTGATGAAGCTTTCTTT.

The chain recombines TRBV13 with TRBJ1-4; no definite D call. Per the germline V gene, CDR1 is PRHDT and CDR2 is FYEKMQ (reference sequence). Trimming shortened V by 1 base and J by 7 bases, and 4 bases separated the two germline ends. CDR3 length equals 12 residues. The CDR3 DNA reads TGTGCCAGCAGCTTAGAGAGTGAAAAACTGTTTTTT. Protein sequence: CASSLESEKLFF.

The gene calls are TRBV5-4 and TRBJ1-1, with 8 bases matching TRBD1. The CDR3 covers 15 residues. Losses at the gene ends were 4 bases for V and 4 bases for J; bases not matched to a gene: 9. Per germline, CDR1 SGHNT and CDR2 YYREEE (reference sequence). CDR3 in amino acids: CASSPNGQGGTEAFF. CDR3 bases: TGTGCCAGCAGCCCAAACGGACAGGGCGGCACTGAAGCTTTCTTT.

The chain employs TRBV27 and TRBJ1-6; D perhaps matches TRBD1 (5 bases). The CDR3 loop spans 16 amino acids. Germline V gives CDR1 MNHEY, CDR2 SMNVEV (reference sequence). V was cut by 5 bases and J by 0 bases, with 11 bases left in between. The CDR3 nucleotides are TGTGCCAGCAGTCCGGAGGGGATCTCCTATAATTCACCCCTCCACTTT. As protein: CASSPEGISYNSPLHF.

In DNA form, the CDR3 reads TGTGCCAGCAGCGTCCCGACTAGCGGGGATGCCCCCCTCGATGAGCAGTTCTTC. It codes for CASSVPTSGDAPLDEQFF. This chain connects TRBV7-9 to TRBJ2-1, with 11 bases lining up with TRBD2. CDR1 is SEHNR and CDR2 is FQNEAQ in the germline V gene (reference sequence). J gave up 8 bases and V 5 bases, and 17 bases lay outside the gene matches. This CDR3 is 18 amino acids long.

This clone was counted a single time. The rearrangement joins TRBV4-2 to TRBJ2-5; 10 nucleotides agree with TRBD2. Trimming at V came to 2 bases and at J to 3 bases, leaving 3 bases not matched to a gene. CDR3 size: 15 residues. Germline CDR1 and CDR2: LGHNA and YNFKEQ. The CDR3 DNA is TGTGCCAGCAGCCAAAATCTAGCGGGGGAAGAGACCCAGTACTTC. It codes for CASSQNLAGEETQYF.

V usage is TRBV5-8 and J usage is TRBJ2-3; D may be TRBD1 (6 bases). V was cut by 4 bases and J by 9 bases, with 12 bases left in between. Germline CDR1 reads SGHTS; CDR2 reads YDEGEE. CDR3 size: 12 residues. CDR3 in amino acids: CASSEDRSTQYF. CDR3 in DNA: TGTGCCAGCAGCGAAGACAGGAGCACGCAGTATTTT.

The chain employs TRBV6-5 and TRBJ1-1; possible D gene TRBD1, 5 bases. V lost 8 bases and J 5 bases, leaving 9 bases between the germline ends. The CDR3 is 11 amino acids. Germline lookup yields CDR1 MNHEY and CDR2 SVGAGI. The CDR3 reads CASGGYTEAFF. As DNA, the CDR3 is TGTGCCAGCGGGGGGTATACTGAAGCTTTCTTT.

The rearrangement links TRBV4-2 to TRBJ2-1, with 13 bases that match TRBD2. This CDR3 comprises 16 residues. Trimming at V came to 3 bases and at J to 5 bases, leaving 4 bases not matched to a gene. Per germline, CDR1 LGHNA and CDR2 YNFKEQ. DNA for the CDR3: TGTGCCAGCAGCCATATGACTAGCGGGGGGCACAATGAGCAGTTCTTC. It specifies CASSHMTSGGHNEQFF.

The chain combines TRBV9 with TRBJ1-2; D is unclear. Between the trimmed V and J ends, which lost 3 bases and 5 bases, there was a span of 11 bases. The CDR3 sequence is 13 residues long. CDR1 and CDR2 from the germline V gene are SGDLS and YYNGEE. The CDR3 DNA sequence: TGTGCCAGCAGCGGATACCTTGAGTATGGCTACACCTTC. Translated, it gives CASSGYLEYGYTF.